This section outlines one T cell receptor beta chain sequence together with its context. TCRB transcripts that were expressed got sequenced, as all of the isolated RNA had been reverse transcribed. Measured with immunoSEQ multiplex PCR; TCRdb has only the in-frame clones, and not every one. The data contain 80,000 to 90,000 clones, roughly 31% of them singletons. This entry belongs to a study of beta chain features in type 1 diabetes. Background on the study: Investigators examined approximately 110,000,000 sorted cells across all samples.

Looked up from germline, CDR1 is LNHDA and CDR2 is SQIVND (reference sequence). Trimming took 11 bases from V and 7 from J; bases not matched to a gene: 10. The CDR3 is made up of 14 amino acids. Purity exceeding 95% was reached by all sorted populations. This receptor was identified in a woman between 18 and 29 years old in good health. This sequence joins TRBV19 and TRBJ2-1; 11 positions agree with TRBD2. Sequenced sample: stem cell memory CD4+ T cells from blood. The CDR3 region has the DNA TGTGCCGTCGGGGGGGCTAGCGGGGGGAATGAGCAGTTCTTC. This gives the protein CAVGGASGGNEQFF.